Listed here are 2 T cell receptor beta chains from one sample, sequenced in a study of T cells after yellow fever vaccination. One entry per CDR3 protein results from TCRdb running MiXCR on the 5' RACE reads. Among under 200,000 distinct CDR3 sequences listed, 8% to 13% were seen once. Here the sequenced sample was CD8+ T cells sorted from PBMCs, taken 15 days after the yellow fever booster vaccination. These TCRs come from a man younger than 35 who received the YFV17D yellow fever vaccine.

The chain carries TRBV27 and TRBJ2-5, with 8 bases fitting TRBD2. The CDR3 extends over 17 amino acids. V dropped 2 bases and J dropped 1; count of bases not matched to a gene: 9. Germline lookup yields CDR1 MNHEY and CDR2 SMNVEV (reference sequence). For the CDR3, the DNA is TGTGCCAGCAGTTTAAGGGGGGGACTAGAACTCCAAGAGACCCAGTACTTC. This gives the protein CASSLRGGLELQETQYF.

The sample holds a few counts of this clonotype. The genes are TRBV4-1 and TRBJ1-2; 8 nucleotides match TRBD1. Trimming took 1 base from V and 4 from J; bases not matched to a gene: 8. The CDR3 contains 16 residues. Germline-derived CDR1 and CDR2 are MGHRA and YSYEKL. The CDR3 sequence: CASSQVSGGAGYGYTF. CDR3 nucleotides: TGCGCCAGCAGCCAAGTATCAGGGGGCGCGGGCTATGGCTACACCTTC.